Presented here are 30 T cell receptor beta chains from one specimen sequenced in a study of cytomegalovirus exposure and HLA in healthy donors. PCR employed 60 Vbeta and 13 Jbeta primers. Profiling relied on immunoSEQ multiplex PCR, and the TCRdb table lists in-frame clones only, not all of them. The sample has 150,000 or so clones, roughly 71% seen once. Sequenced material: PBMCs. The receptors stem from a girl aged 5 to 17 in good health and CMV-seronegative.

A single count supports this clone. The chain has TRBV10-2 and TRBJ2-7; a possible D gene is TRBD1 (6 bases). The germline CDR1 and CDR2 sequences are WSHSY and SAAADI. The CDR3 spans 14 residues. V gave up 0 bases and J gave up 3 bases, with 9 bases separating them. The CDR3, as DNA: TGCGCCAGCAGTGAGTCGGGCAGGGGCTACGAGCAGTACTTC. The encoded protein is CASSESGRGYEQYF.

The table lists this clone with a few counts. The chain joins TRBV6-1 to TRBJ1-6, with no clear D. V lost 4 bases and J lost 7, with 14 bases in between. Germline CDR1 reads MNHNS; CDR2 reads SASEGT. The CDR3 runs to 15 residues. CDR3 DNA sequence: TGTGCCAGCAGTGCCCTCGGAGGATCCAATTCACCCCTCCACTTT. This gives the protein CASSALGGSNSPLHF.

This chain uses TRBV5-5 with TRBJ2-1, with D maybe TRBD2 (5 bases). V shed 1 base and J shed 8 bases, with 13 bases lying between them. This CDR3 is 14 amino acids long. Looked up from germline, CDR1 is SGHKS and CDR2 is YYEKEE (reference sequence). CDR3 bases: TGTGCCAGCAGCTTGTTCGAGGGTAAGGATGAGCAGTTCTTC. Residues: CASSLFEGKDEQFF.

J is TRBJ1-5 and V is TRBV5-1, with TRBD1 identical over 9 bases. Looked up from germline, CDR1 is SGHRS and CDR2 is YFSETQ. V shed 0 bases and J 9 bases; nucleotides not matched to a gene: 10. CDR3 length: 16 residues. Written as DNA, the CDR3 is TGCGCCAGCAGCTTGGGTTCTATGGGACAGGGAGCGCCCCAGCATTTT. Its translation is CASSLGSMGQGAPQHF.

The chain couples TRBV13 to TRBJ1-2, with D perhaps TRBD1 (6 bases). There are 13 residues in the CDR3. V was shortened by 2 bases and J by 7 bases, with 11 bases between the two germline ends. From germline, CDR1 is PRHDT and CDR2 FYEKMQ (reference sequence). The CDR3 reads CASSLSTGTGYTF. CDR3 in DNA: TGTGCCAGCAGCTTATCGACAGGCACTGGCTACACCTTC.

The chain couples TRBV7-6 to TRBJ2-3; possibly TRBD1 for D (5 bases). The V gene's germline CDR1 is SGHVS and CDR2 FNYEAQ. CDR3 size: 15 residues. Trimming removed 0 bases at V and 5 bases at J, with 12 bases between. The CDR3 is CASSLAGAFVDTQYF. CDR3 sequence (DNA): TGTGCCAGCAGCTTAGCAGGGGCGTTTGTAGATACGCAGTATTTT.

The chain carries TRBV19 and TRBJ1-2; 9 bases are shared with TRBD1. The CDR3 has 13 amino acids. Germline values: CDR1 LNHDA, CDR2 SQIVND (reference sequence). V was pared by 10 bases and J by 7 bases, with 10 bases of the junction left unmatched. In DNA, the CDR3 is TGTGCCACAAAGCCGGGACAGGGCAGTGGCTACACCTTC. Encoded protein: CATKPGQGSGYTF.

Only a few counts were recorded for this clone. The chain is built from TRBV5-8 and TRBJ1-6, with 8 bases lining up with TRBD1. The CDR3 is 12 amino acids. With 3 bases clipped from V and 13 bases from J, the junction kept 3 bases outside the gene matches. Germline V gene data show CDR1 as SGHTS and CDR2 as YDEGEE. The CDR3 sequence is CASSWTGWPLHF. CDR3 bases: TGTGCCAGCAGCTGGACAGGGTGGCCCCTCCACTTT.

The CDR3 region is CATRDGTSGGVGHTQYF. CDR3 DNA sequence: TGTGCCACCAGAGATGGGACTAGCGGAGGGGTGGGGCATACGCAGTATTTT. The V call is TRBV15, the J call TRBJ2-3; 11 positions match TRBD2. J lost 7 bases, V lost 6 bases, and 15 bases had no gene match. The length of the CDR3 is 17 residues. Per germline, CDR1 LNHNV and CDR2 YYDKDF (reference sequence). The full variable domain, its missing parts supplied by reference TRBV15 and TRBJ2-3, is DAMVIQNPRYQVTQFGKPVTLSCSQTLNHNVMYWYQQKSSQAPKLLFHYYDKDFNNEADTPDNFQSRRPNTSFCFLDIRSPGLGDTAMYLCATRDGTSGGVGHTQYFGPGTRLTVL.

The chain is built from TRBV7-3 and TRBJ1-1; possibly TRBD1 for D (5 bases). V lost 5 bases, J lost 6 bases, and 16 bases lay in between. The CDR3 spans 14 residues. Germline V gene sequence: CDR1 SGHTA, CDR2 FQGTGA. The CDR3 spells CASSTPGGLAEAFF. In nucleotides, the CDR3 is TGTGCCAGCAGCACCCCCGGGGGTCTCGCTGAAGCTTTCTTT.

CDR3 amino acids: CASSAVLYQVQHF. CDR3 nucleotides: TGTGCCAGCAGTGCCGTTCTCTACCAGGTCCAGCATTTT. The V and J genes are TRBV6-1 and TRBJ1-5; D remains unclear. V shed 4 bases and J shed 12 bases, with 16 bases lying between them. Germline CDR1 is MNHNS and CDR2 is SASEGT. The CDR3 length is 13 residues.

The chain uses TRBV6-6 and TRBJ1-5, with TRBD1 as a possible D gene (5 bases). The CDR3 is 14 amino acids. V lost 8 bases and J 3 bases, leaving 14 bases between the germline ends. The germline V gene encodes CDR1 MNHNY and CDR2 SVGAGI (reference sequence). The CDR3 is CASEDGGLNQPQHF. Here the CDR3 DNA reads TGTGCCAGCGAGGACGGGGGTCTCAATCAGCCCCAGCATTTT.

This clone showed up just once. J is TRBJ1-5 and V is TRBV6-1; D is unclear. This CDR3 comprises 14 residues. V gave up 4 bases and J gave up 1 base, with 8 bases separating them. Germline lookup yields CDR1 MNHNS and CDR2 SASEGT. This CDR3 reads CASSGSGSNQPQHF. The CDR3, as DNA: TGTGCCAGCAGTGGGTCGGGGAGCAATCAGCCCCAGCATTTT.

The chain links TRBV15 to TRBJ2-1; 7 positions match TRBD1. Germline CDR1 LNHNV, CDR2 YYDKDF (reference sequence). With 4 bases clipped from V and 5 bases from J, the junction kept 14 bases outside the gene matches. The CDR3 runs to 17 residues. CDR3 in DNA: TGTGCCACCAGCAAAAAAACCGGGACAGACCTCCACAATGAGCAGTTCTTC. This sequence encodes CATSKKTGTDLHNEQFF.

This rearrangement joins TRBV10-3 to TRBJ2-7; D is undetermined. Trimming left V 0 bases short and J 1 base short, with 10 bases between. This CDR3 has 15 amino acids. Germline-derived CDR1 and CDR2 are ENHRY and SYGVKD. CDR3 loop: CAISESNSASYEQYF. CDR3 sequence (DNA): TGTGCCATCAGTGAGTCGAATAGTGCATCCTACGAGCAGTACTTC.

The J gene is TRBJ1-1, the V gene TRBV4-2, with 10 bases identical to TRBD1. The germline V gene encodes CDR1 LGHNA and CDR2 YNFKEQ. The CDR3 totals 15 residues. With V trimmed by 0 bases and J by 4 bases, 2 bases remained unmatched. The CDR3 loop is CASSQDGQGGTEAFF. DNA for the CDR3: TGTGCCAGCAGCCAAGACGGACAGGGGGGCACTGAAGCTTTCTTT.

The chain has TRBV19 and TRBJ2-5; a possible D gene is TRBD1 (5 bases). The germline CDR1 and CDR2 sequences are LNHDA and SQIVND (reference sequence). V was clipped by 5 bases and J by 4 bases, with 14 bases between them. The CDR3 covers 14 residues. The CDR3 spells CASSLGQALETQYF. CDR3 sequence (DNA): TGTGCCAGTAGTCTCGGACAAGCCCTAGAGACCCAGTACTTC.

V is TRBV19 and J is TRBJ1-1; perhaps TRBD1 as D (5 bases). The CDR3 totals 16 residues. Germline assignment: CDR1 LNHDA and CDR2 SQIVND (reference sequence). The V end was cut by 5 bases, the J end by 1 base, with 17 bases between. CDR3 DNA: TGTGCCAGTAGTCGGTGGAGGGACCTTCGGAACACTGAAGCTTTCTTT. Its protein product is CASSRWRDLRNTEAFF.

J is TRBJ1-1 and V is TRBV5-1; TRBD1 matches at 9 bases. This CDR3 is 14 amino acids long. Germline V gene sequence: CDR1 SGHRS, CDR2 YFSETQ. V lost 5 bases to trimming and J lost 4 bases; unmatched junction nucleotides: 6. CDR3 loop: CASSPTGGPTEAFF. The CDR3 bases are TGCGCCAGCAGTCCGACAGGGGGTCCCACTGAAGCTTTCTTT.

The chain carries TRBV4-2 and TRBJ1-1; 9 positions agree with TRBD1. J was trimmed by 3 bases and V by 3 bases; bases with no gene match: 14. Germline assignment: CDR1 LGHNA and CDR2 YNFKEQ. The CDR3 is 18 amino acids. The CDR3 region is CASSQLFRDRAWDTEAFF. CDR3 sequence (DNA): TGTGCCAGCAGCCAGTTGTTTCGGGACAGGGCCTGGGACACTGAAGCTTTCTTT.

The gene calls are TRBV7-9 and TRBJ1-1, with 7 bases fitting TRBD1. Germline V gives CDR1 SEHNR, CDR2 FQNEAQ (reference sequence). V gave up 0 bases and J gave up 1 base; unmatched junction bases: 5. This CDR3 contains 16 residues. CDR3 sequence (DNA): TGTGCCAGCAGCTTAGCGCGGACAGGCGGGAACACTGAAGCTTTCTTT. It translates to CASSLARTGGNTEAFF.

The chain couples TRBV30 to TRBJ1-4, with TRBD1 matching over 8 bases. V trimming: 2 bases; J trimming: 5 bases; junction bases outside the gene matches: 10. CDR1 and CDR2 from the germline V gene are GTSNPN and SVGIG (reference sequence). This CDR3 spans 16 amino acids. CDR3 sequence: CAWSFAKRQGNEKLFF. The CDR3 region has the DNA TGTGCCTGGAGTTTCGCAAAACGACAGGGGAATGAAAAACTGTTTTTT.

The chain recombines TRBV4-1 with TRBJ2-5; D call uncertain. The CDR3 is made up of 14 amino acids. The V and J ends lost 1 base and 3 bases respectively, with 9 bases between them. Germline-derived CDR1 and CDR2 are MGHRA and YSYEKL. The CDR3 DNA is TGCGCCAGCAGCCAAGTAACGGTAGAAGAGACCCAGTACTTC. This encodes CASSQVTVEETQYF.

This clone was picked up a small number of times. The chain is built from TRBV30 and TRBJ2-7; D perhaps matches TRBD1 (6 bases). Germline V gene sequence: CDR1 GTSNPN, CDR2 SVGIG (reference sequence). Trimming stripped 0 bases from V and 9 bases from J, with 24 bases between. This CDR3 contains 16 residues. CDR3 sequence: CAWSVRGPKITGRQYF. The CDR3 DNA sequence: TGTGCCTGGAGTGTACGTGGACCAAAAATTACAGGGCGGCAGTACTTC.

V usage is TRBV19 and J usage is TRBJ1-1; TRBD1 matches at 9 bases. V lost 1 base and J lost 0; bases outside the gene matches: 3. This CDR3 spans 16 amino acids. CDR1 and CDR2 (germline): LNHDA, SQIVND (reference sequence). CDR3 nucleotides: TGTGCCAGTAGTATAGTAGGGACAGGGCTGAACACTGAAGCTTTCTTT. Translating gives CASSIVGTGLNTEAFF.

The chain carries TRBV27 and TRBJ1-1; no clear D. Germline V CDR1 and CDR2: MNHEY, SMNVEV (reference sequence). The V gene lost 6 bases and the J gene lost 0 bases, with 11 bases spanning the gap. This CDR3 contains 14 residues. This chain's CDR3 is CASRTYSLNTEAFF. CDR3 DNA: TGTGCCAGCAGAACTTACAGTTTGAACACTGAAGCTTTCTTT.

The V and J genes are TRBV6-6 and TRBJ2-1; a weak D match, TRBD2 (6 bases). Trimming cost V 5 bases and J 0 bases, with 8 bases left between them. The CDR3 consists of 14 residues. Germline CDR1 reads MNHNY; CDR2 reads SVGAGI (reference sequence). CDR3 residues: CASSNGGSYNEQFF. CDR3 coding DNA: TGTGCCAGCAGTAACGGGGGCTCCTACAATGAGCAGTTCTTC.

This chain connects TRBV5-6 to TRBJ1-1, with D possibly being TRBD1 (5 bases). The germline V gene encodes CDR1 SGHDT and CDR2 YYEEEE. The CDR3 covers 14 residues. V was cut by 0 bases and J by 8 bases, with 14 bases left in between. CDR3 DNA sequence: TGTGCCAGCAGCTTGGACCGCAGGGCAGTAGAAGCTTTCTTT. Translation: CASSLDRRAVEAFF.

This clone turned up a few times. The rearrangement joins TRBV2 to TRBJ1-1; D unclear. The CDR3 consists of 13 residues. V dropped 1 base and J dropped 0 bases, with 3 bases sitting between them. CDR1 and CDR2 (germline): SNHLY, FYNNEI. In nucleotides, the CDR3 is TGTGCCAGCAGTGAAGTAGTGAACACTGAAGCTTTCTTT. As protein: CASSEVVNTEAFF.

The chain employs TRBV6-5 and TRBJ2-7; 8 nucleotides match TRBD1. This CDR3 has 13 amino acids. Per the germline V gene, CDR1 is MNHEY and CDR2 is SVGAGI. J lost 7 bases, V lost 4 bases, and 6 bases had no gene match. As DNA, the CDR3 is TGTGCCAGCAGTTCCGGACAGGGTGGGGAGCAGTACTTC. Translation gives CASSSGQGGEQYF.